This is a list of T cell receptor beta chains from one sample in a study of blood T cell repertoires in COVID-19. Sequencing used immunoSEQ multiplex PCR; TCRdb keeps in-frame clones, though not all of them. Found here are a few hundred thousand clones, approximately 89% of them singletons; the top ten hold less than 3.5%. Material: PBMCs or T cells enriched from blood (not recorded which). The receptors originated from a woman aged 45-65 years who had been exposed to COVID-19. Each CDR3 is given with its conserved first and last residue. A D gene is named only where the DNA matches it firmly. The size of a clone is reported for some rows only, either as once, few or many, or as a class for expanded clones.

size: -
J: TRBJ2-2
D: -
V: TRBV11-3
DNA: TGTGCCAGCAGCTTATTGTCAGGGCCTACCGGGGAGCTGTTTTTT
CDR3: CASSLLSGPTGELFF

size: -
J: TRBJ2-1
D: TRBD1
V: TRBV5-4
DNA: TGTGCCAGCAGCCTGAACAGGGGGGACAATGAGCAGTTCTTC
CDR3: CASSLNRGDNEQFF

size: -
J: TRBJ1-2
D: TRBD1
V: TRBV4-2
DNA: TGTGCCAGCAGCACTACAGGGGGCGCGAATGGTTACACCTTC
CDR3: CASSTTGGANGYTF

size: -
J: TRBJ1-2
D: TRBD1
V: TRBV27
DNA: TGTGCCAGCAGGGAGACAGGGGATAGGATCTATGGCTACACCTTC
CDR3: CASRETGDRIYGYTF

size: -
J: TRBJ1-6
D: -
V: TRBV5-1
DNA: TGCGCCAGCAGCGACAGGAGCTCCTATAATTCACCCCTCCACTTT
CDR3: CASSDRSSYNSPLHF

size: -
J: TRBJ2-7
D: TRBD1
V: TRBV3-1/TRBV3-2
DNA: TGTGCCAGCAGCCGGCGACAGGGTTCACTTTACTACGAGCAGTACTTC
CDR3: CASSRRQGSLYYEQYF

size: -
J: TRBJ2-7
D: -
V: TRBV4-1
DNA: TGCGCCAGCAGCCAAGATTTCGGGACACTATTCTACGAGCAGTACTTC
CDR3: CASSQDFGTLFYEQYF

size: -
J: TRBJ1-4
D: TRBD1
V: TRBV5-8
DNA: TGTGCCAGCAGCTCCCAGGGGGAGAATAGTGAAAAACTGTTTTTT
CDR3: CASSSQGENSEKLFF

size: once
J: TRBJ2-3
D: TRBD2
V: TRBV4-1
DNA: TGCGCCAGCAGCCAAGAATCTTCCGGGGGGGCCTCAGATACGCAGTATTTT
CDR3: CASSQESSGGASDTQYF

size: -
J: TRBJ2-5
D: -
V: TRBV5-1
DNA: TGCGCCAGCAGCTTGGATCCGGGCCAAGAGACCCAGTACTTC
CDR3: CASSLDPGQETQYF

size: few
J: TRBJ1-4
D: -
V: TRBV27
DNA: TGTGCCAGCAGTCTAGGGGGTGGGGATGAAAAACTGTTTTTT
CDR3: CASSLGGGDEKLFF

size: -
J: TRBJ1-2
D: -
V: TRBV4-1
DNA: TGCGCCAGCAGCCAAGTCTACCCGGGCCCCACGGGATATGGCTACACCTTC
CDR3: CASSQVYPGPTGYGYTF

size: -
J: TRBJ2-7
D: -
V: TRBV5-5
DNA: TGTGCCAGCAGCTTGGATGGCGGGCGCTCCTACGAGCAGTACTTC
CDR3: CASSLDGGRSYEQYF

size: -
J: TRBJ1-1
D: TRBD1
V: TRBV3-1/TRBV3-2
DNA: TGTGCCAGCAGCCAAGAGGACAGGGTTAAAGAAGCTTTCTTT
CDR3: CASSQEDRVKEAFF

size: once
J: TRBJ1-4
D: -
V: TRBV19
DNA: TGTGCCAGTAGTACCGCCCGCACAGCAACTAATGAAAAACTGTTTTTT
CDR3: CASSTARTATNEKLFF

size: -
J: TRBJ1-3
D: -
V: TRBV28
DNA: TGTGCCAGCAGTTCCGGGACAACCACTGGAAACACCATATATTTT
CDR3: CASSSGTTTGNTIYF

size: -
J: TRBJ1-3
D: -
V: TRBV28
DNA: TGTGCCAGCAGTTTATCGGGACTGTCTGGAAACACCATATATTTT
CDR3: CASSLSGLSGNTIYF

size: -
J: TRBJ2-3
D: TRBD2
V: TRBV3-1/TRBV3-2
DNA: TGTGCCAGCAGCCCGGGACTAGCGGGGGGGAGTAATACGCAGTATTTT
CDR3: CASSPGLAGGSNTQYF

size: -
J: TRBJ1-3
D: -
V: TRBV4-1
DNA: TGCGCCAGCAGCCAAGAAGGGTCAGGGGCGAACTCTGGAAACACCATATATTTT
CDR3: CASSQEGSGANSGNTIYF

size: -
J: TRBJ2-1
D: -
V: TRBV19
DNA: TGTGCCAGTAGTCTGGCCGGGGGGCCGAACGACAATGAGCAGTTCTTC
CDR3: CASSLAGGPNDNEQFF

size: -
J: TRBJ2-1
D: -
V: TRBV6-4
DNA: TGTGCCAGCAGCCACAGTGGAGGAGGTGCCTATGAGCAGTTCTTC
CDR3: CASSHSGGGAYEQFF

size: -
J: TRBJ1-2
D: -
V: TRBV29-1
DNA: TGCAGCTCCCTCGAGCAGGGATTGTATGGCTACACCTTC
CDR3: CSSLEQGLYGYTF

size: -
J: TRBJ1-1
D: -
V: TRBV29-1
DNA: TGCAGCGCGGTGGGTCCACAGTTGACGGCGAACACTGAAGCTTTCTTT
CDR3: CSAVGPQLTANTEAFF

size: -
J: TRBJ2-2
D: -
V: TRBV4-1
DNA: TGCGCCAGCAGCCAAGTCGGTGTGAACACCGGGGAGCTGTTTTTT
CDR3: CASSQVGVNTGELFF

size: -
J: TRBJ1-2
D: -
V: TRBV2
DNA: TGTGCCAGTGCGCAGGGATTCAACTATGGCTACACCTTC
CDR3: CASAQGFNYGYTF

size: -
J: TRBJ2-3
D: -
V: TRBV9
DNA: TGTGCCAGCAGCGTAGCGGTTGGGGGCGGGACAGATACGCAGTATTTT
CDR3: CASSVAVGGGTDTQYF

size: -
J: TRBJ1-6
D: -
V: TRBV28
DNA: TGTGCCAGCAGTTTTTATTGGACACCCACGGACTCCTATAATTCACCCCTCCACTTT
CDR3: CASSFYWTPTDSYNSPLHF

size: -
J: TRBJ2-7
D: -
V: TRBV27
DNA: TGTGCCAGCAGTTTAGGAGTCAACCGCCACGAGCAGTACTTC
CDR3: CASSLGVNRHEQYF

size: -
J: TRBJ2-3
D: -
V: TRBV12-5
DNA: TGTGCTAGTGGTCGGGGGGCCCGCACAGATACGCAGTATTTT
CDR3: CASGRGARTDTQYF

size: -
J: TRBJ2-1
D: TRBD2
V: TRBV5-8
DNA: TGTGCCAGCAGCCTAAAGCCGACTAGCGGGGGGGGATATGAGCAGTTCTTC
CDR3: CASSLKPTSGGGYEQFF

size: -
J: TRBJ1-6
D: TRBD1
V: TRBV3-1/TRBV3-2
DNA: TGTGCCAGCAGCCAGTTACGGGACAGAGGTTCACCCCTCCACTTT
CDR3: CASSQLRDRGSPLHF

size: -
J: TRBJ2-5
D: -
V: TRBV4-1
DNA: TGCGCCAGCAGCCAAGAACCAGGGGTTTCGGGGGAGACCCAGTACTTC
CDR3: CASSQEPGVSGETQYF

size: -
J: TRBJ1-1
D: -
V: TRBV6-4
DNA: TGTGCCAGCAGTGAACTGGCGGGTAGGACTGAAGCTTTCTTT
CDR3: CASSELAGRTEAFF

size: -
J: TRBJ2-1
D: TRBD2
V: TRBV4-1
DNA: TGCGCCAGCAGCCAAGAGGCGAGCGGGGGGTGGGGTGAGCAGTTCTTC
CDR3: CASSQEASGGWGEQFF

size: -
J: TRBJ2-7
D: -
V: TRBV6-5
DNA: TGTGCCAGCAGTAGGCAGGGTTGGGAGCAGTACTTC
CDR3: CASSRQGWEQYF

size: -
J: TRBJ1-1
D: TRBD1
V: TRBV30
DNA: TGTGCCTGGAGAGACACAGGGGGCACTGAAGCTTTCTTT
CDR3: CAWRDTGGTEAFF

size: -
J: TRBJ2-5
D: -
V: TRBV4-1
DNA: TGCGCCAGCAGACCCAACACGGGTGACGAGACCCAGTACTTC
CDR3: CASRPNTGDETQYF

size: -
J: TRBJ1-2
D: -
V: TRBV2
DNA: TGTGCCAGCAGGACAGGAAACAACTATGGCTACACCTTC
CDR3: CASRTGNNYGYTF

size: -
J: TRBJ1-3
D: -
V: TRBV5-4
DNA: TGTGCCAGCAGCTTGCCGAGCTCTGGAAACACCATATATTTT
CDR3: CASSLPSSGNTIYF

size: -
J: TRBJ1-1
D: -
V: TRBV6-5
DNA: TGTGCCAGCAGTTACCCGGAGGACAGATCAGGAGCTTTCTTT
CDR3: CASSYPEDRSGAFF

size: -
J: TRBJ1-2
D: TRBD1
V: TRBV9
DNA: TGTGCCAGCAGCGCCGCCGGGACAGCTAACTATGGCTACACCTTC
CDR3: CASSAAGTANYGYTF